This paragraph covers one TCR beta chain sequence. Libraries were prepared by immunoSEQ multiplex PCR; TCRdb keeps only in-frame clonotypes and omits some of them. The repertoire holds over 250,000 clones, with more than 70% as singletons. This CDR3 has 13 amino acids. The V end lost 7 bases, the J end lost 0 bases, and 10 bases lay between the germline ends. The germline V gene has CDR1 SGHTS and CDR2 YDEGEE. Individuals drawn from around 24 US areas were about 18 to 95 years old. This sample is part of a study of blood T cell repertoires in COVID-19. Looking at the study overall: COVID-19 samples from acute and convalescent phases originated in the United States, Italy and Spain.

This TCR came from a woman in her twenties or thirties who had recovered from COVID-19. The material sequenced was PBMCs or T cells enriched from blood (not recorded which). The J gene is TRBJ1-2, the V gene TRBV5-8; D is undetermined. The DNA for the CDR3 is TGTGCCAGCCCCGAGGGAACTAACTATGGCTACACCTTC. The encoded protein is CASPEGTNYGYTF. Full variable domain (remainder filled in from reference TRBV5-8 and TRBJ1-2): EAGVTQSPTHLIKTRGQQATLRCSPISGHTSVYWYQQALGLGLQFLLWYDEGEERNRGNFPPRFSGRQFPNYSSELNVNALELEDSALYLCASPEGTNYGYTFGSGTRLTVV.